This TCR beta chain was obtained from a study of blood T cell repertoires in COVID-19. About the research overall: Sources were T cells, B-cell-depleted T cells, or PBMCs; the material itself was cDNA or gDNA.

Per the original methods: Nucleated cell number was recorded as an estimate derived from reference gene primer amplification. Data came from immunoSEQ multiplex PCR; TCRdb stores just in-frame clones and leaves some out. D and trimming come from the DNA, and the V and J calls and clone size come from that table. The sample lists 40,000 to 55,000 clones, 89% occurring once. V shed 4 bases and J shed 5 bases, with 19 bases lying between them. Germline CDR1 reads SGDLS; CDR2 reads YYNGEE. The CDR3 runs to 15 residues. The sequence was obtained from a man aged 70 or older with active COVID-19. The specimen was peripheral blood. The chain uses TRBV9 and TRBJ2-7; TRBD2 is a possible D gene (5 bases). This CDR3 is CASSRPEDGPNEQYF. The CDR3 coding sequence is TGTGCCAGCAGCCGCCCGGAGGACGGGCCCAACGAGCAGTACTTC. Combining the CDR3 with reference TRBV9 and TRBJ2-7 gives the whole variable domain DSGVTQTPKHLITATGQRVTLRCSPRSGDLSVYWYQQSLDQGLQFLIQYYNGEERAKGNILERFSAQQFPDLHSELNLSSLELGDSALYFCASSRPEDGPNEQYFGPGTRLTVT.